The rows below give T cell receptor beta chains drawn from one sample of a study of T-cell memory formation after mild COVID-19. TCRdb reprocessed the 5' RACE reads with MiXCR, giving one entry per CDR3 protein. This sample has around 190,000 distinct CDR3 sequences; roughly 20% occur once, and the top ten carry under 4.5%. Sample: PBMCs or a T cell subset sorted from them (not recorded which). These receptors all come from a man younger than 30 who had mild COVID-19 (a few samples of this study predate the infection). Cell type and time point are not known. Each CDR3 is given with its conserved first and last residue. Fields, in order: clone size, J gene, D gene, V gene, CDR3 DNA, CDR3 protein. The D gene is left open where the match is weak. The size field is filled for only some rows; it gives once, few, many or a size class.

>many|TRBJ1-1|-|TRBV5-1
TGCGCCAGCAGCCTGGGGGGGCACATGAACACTGAAGCTTTCTTT
CASSLGGHMNTEAFF
>few|TRBJ2-5|-|TRBV7-2
TGTGCCAGCAGCTTAGTTGGATTAAGAGAGACCCAGTACTTC
CASSLVGLRETQYF
>many|TRBJ2-1|TRBD2|TRBV9
TGTGCCAGTAGCGGGGGGGCCGCCAATGAGCAGTTCTTC
CASSGGAANEQFF
>few|TRBJ1-6|-|TRBV5-1
TGCGCCAGCAGCTTGCAACAGGGAGGTTCACCCCTCCACTTT
CASSLQQGGSPLHF
>-|TRBJ1-2|-|TRBV5-1
TGCGCCAGCAGCTTGACCCGGGACAATTATGGCTACACCTTC
CASSLTRDNYGYTF
>few|TRBJ1-5|TRBD1|TRBV4-2
TGTGCCAGCAGCCAAGAACCCGACAGGGCTGGATCACAGCCCCAGCATTTT
CASSQEPDRAGSQPQHF
>-|TRBJ1-1|-|TRBV4-1
TGCGCCAGCAGCCACGTGGGTCGCCGGCTTTTGAACACTGAAGCTTTCTTT
CASSHVGRRLLNTEAFF
>many|TRBJ2-1|-|TRBV29-1
TGCAGCGTCCTACCCCGGAGGGATTCCTACAATGAGCAGTTCTTC
CSVLPRRDSYNEQFF
>-|TRBJ2-1|-|TRBV6-2/TRBV6-3
TGTGCCAGCAGCTATAGCGGAAATGAGCAGTTCTTC
CASSYSGNEQFF
>few|TRBJ2-4|-|TRBV18
TGTGCCAGCTCACCAGGGGCAGGAAGCCTAGCCAAAAACATTCAGTACTTC
CASSPGAGSLAKNIQYF
>-|TRBJ1-2|-|TRBV6-5
TGTGCCAGCTCGGCGGGGCGGAGAGACTATGGCTACACCTTC
CASSAGRRDYGYTF
>-|TRBJ1-1|-|TRBV30
TGTGCCTGGAGTCGGGAGATGGACACTGAAGCTTTCTTT
CAWSREMDTEAFF
>-|TRBJ2-1|-|TRBV7-2
TGTGCCAGCAGCTTAGCGACTAGCTCCTACAATGAGCAGTTCTTC
CASSLATSSYNEQFF
>-|TRBJ2-3|-|TRBV12-3/TRBV12-4
TGTGCCAGCAGCCAAGGATGGGGGACCACAGATACGCAGTATTTT
CASSQGWGTTDTQYF
>few|TRBJ1-2|-|TRBV7-2
TGTGCCAGCAGCCCACAGGGAGATGGCTATGGCTACACCTTC
CASSPQGDGYGYTF
>few|TRBJ2-7|-|TRBV5-1
TGCGCCAGCAGCTTGGAACTGCAGGAGCAGTACTTC
CASSLELQEQYF